This TCR beta chain was captured in a study of cytomegalovirus exposure and HLA in healthy donors. The CDR3 length is 13 residues. The V gene's germline CDR1 is LNHDA and CDR2 SQIVND (reference sequence). V was clipped by 1 base and J by 5 bases; unmatched bases: 2. Worth noting for this clone: What it recognizes is unknown.

The study ran its PCR with 60 Vbeta and 13 Jbeta primers. The method was immunoSEQ multiplex PCR; TCRdb's version includes in-frame clones alone and lacks a portion of them. The sample shows 90,000 to 100,000 clones, roughly four fifths of them seen only once. Study-wide findings and caveats: Most sequenced TCRs were rare (though some public TCRs occurred in many donors). Later analysis suggested links between common viral pathogens and several top significant clusters. Cytomegalovirus status was reportedly diagnosed by the classifier with high specificity and sensitivity.

The rearrangement uses TRBV19 and TRBJ2-7, with 7 nucleotides matching TRBD1. The sample comprised PBMCs. This TCR was recovered from a woman aged 55 to 70 in good health and CMV-seropositive. The CDR3, as DNA: TGTGCCAGTAGTATAGTAGGGACAGACGAGCAGTACTTC. Its translation: CASSIVGTDEQYF.